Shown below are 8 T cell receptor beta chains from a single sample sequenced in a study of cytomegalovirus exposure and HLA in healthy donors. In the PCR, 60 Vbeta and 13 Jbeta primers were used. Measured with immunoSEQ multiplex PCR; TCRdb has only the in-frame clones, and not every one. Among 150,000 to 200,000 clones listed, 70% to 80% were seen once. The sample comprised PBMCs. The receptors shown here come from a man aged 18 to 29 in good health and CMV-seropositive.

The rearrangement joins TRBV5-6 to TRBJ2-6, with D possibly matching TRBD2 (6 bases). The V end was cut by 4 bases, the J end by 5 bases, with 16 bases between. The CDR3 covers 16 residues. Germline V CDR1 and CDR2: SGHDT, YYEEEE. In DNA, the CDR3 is TGTGCCAGCAGCGTCGGGAGTGTGGTTAGGGCCAACGTCCTGACTTTC. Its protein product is CASSVGSVVRANVLTF. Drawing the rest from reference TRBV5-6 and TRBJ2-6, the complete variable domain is DAGVTQSPTHLIKTRGQQVTLRCSPKSGHDTVSWYQQALGQGPQFIFQYYEEEERQRGNFPDRFSGHQFPNYSSELNVNALLLGDSALYLCASSVGSVVRANVLTFGAGSRLTVL.

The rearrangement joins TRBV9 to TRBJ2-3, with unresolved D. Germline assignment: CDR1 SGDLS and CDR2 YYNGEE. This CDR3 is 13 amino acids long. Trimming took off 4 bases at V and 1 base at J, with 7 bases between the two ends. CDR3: CASSSRGTDTQYF. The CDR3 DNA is TGTGCCAGCAGCTCTCGCGGCACAGATACGCAGTATTTT.

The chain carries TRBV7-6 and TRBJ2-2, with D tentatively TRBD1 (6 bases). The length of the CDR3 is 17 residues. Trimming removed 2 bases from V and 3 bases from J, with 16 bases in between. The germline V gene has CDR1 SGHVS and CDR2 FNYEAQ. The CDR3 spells CASSLNTNAGDTGELFF. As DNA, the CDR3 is TGTGCCAGCAGCTTAAACACGAACGCAGGGGACACCGGGGAGCTGTTTTTT. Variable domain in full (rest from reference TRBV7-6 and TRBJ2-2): GAGVSQSPRYKVTKRGQDVALRCDPISGHVSLYWYRQALGQGPEFLTYFNYEAQQDKSGLPNDRFSAERPEGSISTLTIQRTEQRDSAMYRCASSLNTNAGDTGELFFGEGSRLTVL.

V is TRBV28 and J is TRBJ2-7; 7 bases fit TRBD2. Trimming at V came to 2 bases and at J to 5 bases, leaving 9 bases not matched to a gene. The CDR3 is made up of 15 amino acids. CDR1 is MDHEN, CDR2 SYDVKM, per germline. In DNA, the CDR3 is TGTGCCAGCAGTTTAGGGGGGAGGGGAAAAGACGAGCAGTACTTC. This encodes CASSLGGRGKDEQYF. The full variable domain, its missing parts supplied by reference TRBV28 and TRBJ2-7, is DVKVTQSSRYLVKRTGEKVFLECVQDMDHENMFWYRQDPGLGLRLIYFSYDVKMKEKGDIPEGYSVSREKKERFSLILESASTNQTSMYLCASSLGGRGKDEQYFGPGTRLTVT.

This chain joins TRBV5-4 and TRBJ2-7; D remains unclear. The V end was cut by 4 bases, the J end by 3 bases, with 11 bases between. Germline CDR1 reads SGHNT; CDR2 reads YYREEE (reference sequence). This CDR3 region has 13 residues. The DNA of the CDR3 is TGTGCCAGCAGCACAGACACCTACTACGAGCAGTACTTC. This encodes CASSTDTYYEQYF.

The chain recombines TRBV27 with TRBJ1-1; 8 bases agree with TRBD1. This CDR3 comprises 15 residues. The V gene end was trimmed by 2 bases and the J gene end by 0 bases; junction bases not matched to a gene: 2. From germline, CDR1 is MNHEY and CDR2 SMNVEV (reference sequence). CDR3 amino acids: CASSLGTGLNTEAFF. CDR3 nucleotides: TGTGCCAGCAGTTTAGGGACAGGTTTGAACACTGAAGCTTTCTTT.

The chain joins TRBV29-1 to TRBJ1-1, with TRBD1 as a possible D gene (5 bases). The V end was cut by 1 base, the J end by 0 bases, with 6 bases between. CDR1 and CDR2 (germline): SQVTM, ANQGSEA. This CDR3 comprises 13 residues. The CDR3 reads CSVEGTLNTEAFF. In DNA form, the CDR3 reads TGCAGCGTTGAAGGGACATTGAACACTGAAGCTTTCTTT. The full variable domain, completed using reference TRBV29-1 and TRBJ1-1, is SAVISQKPSRDICQRGTSLTIQCQVDSQVTMMFWYRQQPGQSLTLIATANQGSEATYESGFVIDKFPISRPNLTFSTLTVSNMSPEDSSIYLCSVEGTLNTEAFFGQGTRLTVV.

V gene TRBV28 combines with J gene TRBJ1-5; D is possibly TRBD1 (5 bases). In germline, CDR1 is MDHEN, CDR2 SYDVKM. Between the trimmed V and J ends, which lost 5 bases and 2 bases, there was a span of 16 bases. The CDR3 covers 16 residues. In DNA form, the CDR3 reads TGTGCCAGCAGTCTCCCCGGGGGTGGAGGCAATCAGCCCCAGCATTTT. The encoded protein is CASSLPGGGGNQPQHF.